The present TCR beta chain was sequenced within a study of blood T cells in healthy people across ages. Study conclusions and caveats: Among long-lived donors, naive CD4+ cells were more numerous and diversity higher than in aged donors. Observed TCR beta diversity per million T cells went down as age went up. This fall followed a roughly linear course with age.

CDR1 SQVTM and CDR2 ANQGSEA come from the germline V gene. The CDR3 length is 14 residues. The V gene lost 2 bases and the J gene lost 5 bases, with 15 bases spanning the gap. In this sample, this clonotype turned up a few times. Its matching antigen is unknown. With a J-beta primer mix and a sample-barcoded 5' primer, a second PCR ran 7 to 11 cycles. TCRdb ran MiXCR on the 5' RACE reads and lists one entry per CDR3 protein. Of about 1.4 million distinct CDR3 sequences listed, approximately 59% are singletons. The individuals who served as donors were healthy Caucasians living in Russia, aged about 6 to 95.

The sample was blood. The V gene is TRBV29-1, the J gene TRBJ1-2; possibly TRBD1 for D (5 bases). The clonotype was recovered from a man younger than 35 in good health. The CDR3 DNA is TGCAGCGTTGAACTTCTTGGGGACGGTTATGGCTACACCTTC. Amino acid sequence: CSVELLGDGYGYTF. Using reference TRBV29-1 and TRBJ1-2 for the parts outside the CDR3, the full variable domain is SAVISQKPSRDICQRGTSLTIQCQVDSQVTMMFWYRQQPGQSLTLIATANQGSEATYESGFVIDKFPISRPNLTFSTLTVSNMSPEDSSIYLCSVELLGDGYGYTFGSGTRLTVV.